The source of this T cell receptor beta chain is a study of shared T cell receptors in the human thymus. Libraries were prepared by immunoSEQ multiplex PCR; TCRdb keeps only in-frame clonotypes and omits some of them. The sample consists of almost 550,000 clones, approximately 80% of them appearing once. Per the germline V gene, CDR1 is LGHNA and CDR2 is YNFKEQ. The CDR3 sequence is 17 residues long. With 0 bases removed from V and 2 bases from J, the gap between germline ends came to 13 bases. The same sample was also used in a study of human thymus T cells. That paper adds: Healthy Finnish infants undergoing corrective surgery for congenital heart defects provided the donor material. The study used thymus tissue resected during corrective heart surgery. Gene usage (both V and J) appeared biased in thymic and blood repertoires. Reports from related research described highly overlapping thymic repertoires among unrelated individuals.

This chain links TRBV4-2 with TRBJ2-2, with a tentative D call TRBD2 (5 bases). The TCR originated in a boy younger than two with a congenital heart defect. The specimen sequenced was thymocytes. The CDR3 spells CASSQERAKGNTGELFF. The DNA for the CDR3 is TGTGCCAGCAGCCAAGAGAGGGCCAAGGGCAACACCGGGGAGCTGTTTTTT.